The entry below gives a single T cell receptor beta chain sequence along with its context. TCRdb keeps only in-frame clones here, not all; method: immunoSEQ multiplex PCR. The table lists over 80,000 clones, roughly 91% of them singletons. CDR3 length equals 15 residues. CDR1 is MNHEY, CDR2 SVGAGI, per germline. Trimming at V came to 11 bases and at J to 5 bases, leaving 11 bases not matched to a gene. This sample is part of a study of control samples from healthy donors and cancer patients. This clonotype originated in a man under 40 in good health. The J gene is TRBJ2-2, the V gene TRBV6-5, with 10 bases identical to TRBD2. The sample taken for sequencing was blood. The CDR3 DNA follows: TGTGCCGGGCAGAGGGATAGCGGGAGGACCGGGGAGCTGTTTTTT. It is translated as CAGQRDSGRTGELFF.